These 8 T cell receptor beta chains share one sample of origin, sequenced in a study of T-cell reconstitution after alpha-beta-depleted transplantation in children. Preparation of the TCRbeta library involved a method that used unique molecular identifiers. One entry per CDR3 protein, called by TCRdb with MiXCR from the PCR reads. Among about 500,000 distinct CDR3 sequences, roughly 33% were seen once, and the ten largest hold 2% to 3%. This specimen consisted of PBMCs from the stem cell graft donor, obtained from the stem cell graft. The origin of the receptors is a human donor who donated a stem cell graft to a child with aplastic anemia.

This chain joins TRBV6-5 and TRBJ2-1; D is unclear. This CDR3 spans 14 amino acids. The V and J ends lost 2 bases and 2 bases respectively, with 7 bases between them. Per the germline V gene, CDR1 is MNHEY and CDR2 is SVGAGI. The CDR3 protein is CASSYRATYNEQFF. Here the CDR3 DNA reads TGTGCCAGCAGTTACAGGGCTACCTACAATGAGCAGTTCTTC.

This clonotype was detected a few times. V and J are TRBV27 and TRBJ2-3; the D is unclear. V was pared by 3 bases and J by 0 bases, with 7 bases between. CDR1 and CDR2 (germline): MNHEY, SMNVEV (reference sequence). This CDR3 spans 14 amino acids. The CDR3: CASSFTLSTDTQYF. The CDR3 DNA sequence: TGTGCCAGCAGTTTCACTCTTAGCACAGATACGCAGTATTTT.

The chain carries TRBV27 and TRBJ2-4; D gene uncertain. V was pared by 2 bases and J by 0 bases, with 11 bases between. This CDR3 has 16 amino acids. Germline CDR1 is MNHEY and CDR2 is SMNVEV (reference sequence). The CDR3 DNA reads as TGTGCCAGCAGTTTAGGGCCAGGCCTAGCCAAAAACATTCAGTACTTC. As protein: CASSLGPGLAKNIQYF.

V and J are TRBV30 and TRBJ1-1; no clear D. Deletions cut 2 bases from V and 4 bases from J, with 11 bases between. Germline V gene data show CDR1 as GTSNPN and CDR2 as SVGIG (reference sequence). This CDR3 has 13 amino acids. CDR3: CAWSIGLGTEAFF. The CDR3 DNA reads TGTGCCTGGAGTATAGGGTTAGGCACTGAAGCTTTCTTT.

V is TRBV20-1 and J is TRBJ1-5; tentative D call: TRBD1 (6 bases). Germline CDR1 DFQATT, CDR2 SNEGSKA (reference sequence). V was trimmed by 5 bases and J by 11 bases, leaving 25 bases between them. The CDR3 runs to 15 residues. This CDR3 reads CSAPIGARGDGTQHF. The CDR3 DNA reads TGCAGTGCTCCTATAGGGGCAAGGGGGGACGGTACCCAGCATTTT.

In this sample, this clonotype turned up once. This chain joins TRBV20-1 and TRBJ2-1; D not certain. Germline CDR1 reads DFQATT; CDR2 reads SNEGSKA (reference sequence). With 0 bases removed from V and 0 bases from J, the gap between germline ends came to 12 bases. The CDR3 runs 16 residues. The CDR3 DNA reads as TGCAGTGCTAGAGATCGGTCCCCTAGCTCCTACAATGAGCAGTTCTTC. Translated: CSARDRSPSSYNEQFF.

This clonotype was detected a few times. The J gene is TRBJ1-6, the V gene TRBV27, with D perhaps TRBD1 (6 bases). Germline CDR1 is MNHEY and CDR2 is SMNVEV (reference sequence). The V gene lost 2 bases and the J gene lost 12 bases, with 23 bases spanning the gap. The CDR3 totals 17 residues. The CDR3 DNA reads TGTGCCAGCAGTTTACTATACAGGGCAAAAGGTATTGGACCCCTCCACTTT. Its protein product is CASSLLYRAKGIGPLHF.

This clonotype was recorded a few times. This chain uses TRBV11-2 with TRBJ2-5; D possibly corresponds to TRBD2 (5 bases). V lost 7 bases, J lost 2 bases, and 17 bases lay in between. The CDR3 consists of 15 residues. Germline V gives CDR1 SGHAT, CDR2 FQNNGV. CDR3 nucleotides: TGTGCCAGCACCCATAGCGAGACGCTTCAAGAGACCCAGTACTTC. Amino acids: CASTHSETLQETQYF.